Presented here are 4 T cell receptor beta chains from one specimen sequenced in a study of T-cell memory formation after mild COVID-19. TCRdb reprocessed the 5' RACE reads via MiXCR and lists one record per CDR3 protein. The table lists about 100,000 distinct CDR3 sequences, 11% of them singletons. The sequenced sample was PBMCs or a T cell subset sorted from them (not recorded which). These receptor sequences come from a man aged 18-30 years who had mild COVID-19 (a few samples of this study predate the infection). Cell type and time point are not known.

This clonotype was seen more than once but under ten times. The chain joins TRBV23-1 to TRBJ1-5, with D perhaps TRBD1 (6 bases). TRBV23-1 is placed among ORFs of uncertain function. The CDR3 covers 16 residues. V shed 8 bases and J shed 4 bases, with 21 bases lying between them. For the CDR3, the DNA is TGCGCCAGCGGGGGGACACCCGACGGGGCGAATCAGCCCCAGCATTTT. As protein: CASGGTPDGANQPQHF.

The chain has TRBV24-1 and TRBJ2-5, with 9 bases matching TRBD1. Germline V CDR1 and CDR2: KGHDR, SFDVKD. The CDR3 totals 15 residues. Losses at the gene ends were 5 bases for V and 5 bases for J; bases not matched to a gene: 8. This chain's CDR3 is CATSAPGTGWETQYF. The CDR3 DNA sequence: TGTGCCACCAGTGCCCCCGGGACAGGGTGGGAGACCCAGTACTTC.

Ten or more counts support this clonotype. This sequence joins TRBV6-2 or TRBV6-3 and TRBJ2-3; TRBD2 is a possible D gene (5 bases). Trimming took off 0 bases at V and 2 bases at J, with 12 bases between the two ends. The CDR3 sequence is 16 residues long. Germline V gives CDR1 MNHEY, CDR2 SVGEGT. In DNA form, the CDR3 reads TGTGCCAGCAGTTACTCCGGACTGCCCCCCACAGATACGCAGTATTTT. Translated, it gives CASSYSGLPPTDTQYF.

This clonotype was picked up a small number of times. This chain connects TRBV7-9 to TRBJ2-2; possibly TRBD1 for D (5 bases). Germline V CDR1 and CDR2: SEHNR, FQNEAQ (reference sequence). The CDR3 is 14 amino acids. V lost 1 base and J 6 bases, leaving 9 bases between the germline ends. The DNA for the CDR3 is TGTGCCAGCAGCTTAGGGGGCGCCCCCGGGGAGCTGTTTTTT. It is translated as CASSLGGAPGELFF.